This record concerns one TCR beta chain sequence. The antigen this receptor binds is unknown. Base quality data are lacking; no much larger clone is found one base away. This specimen's time point label, per the study, means: about 28 days (+/-7) after the second vaccine dose. Because spike-specific TCR depth and breadth did not differ between the two schedules, AZD1222 recipients who got a second dose at roughly 4 weeks were pooled with those who got a second dose at roughly 12 weeks. The vaccinee samples were drawn from two UK trials, COV001 and COV002, one of which was a single-blind randomized controlled phase 2/3 trial testing AZD1222 (ChAdOx1 nCoV-19) in healthy adults. Trial participant PBMC samples were collected at day 0 and day 28 after the second dose for TCRbeta chain sequencing. The CDR3 regions of human TCRbeta chains were subjected to immunosequencing. As for the original processing: TCRs in the repertoires were compared against a reference library of SARS-CoV-2-specific TCRs that had been generated with the MIRA antigen-specificity platform. Breadth was defined as the fraction of unique TCRs that were SARS-CoV-2-associated, and depth was defined as the fraction of total T cells that were SARS-CoV-2-associated. Using the MIRA data, every spike-specific TCR was mapped to the spike region that the TCR reacted to and assigned to either a CD4 or a CD8 class. Log10-transformed breadth and depth values were compared by one-way ANOVA with Sidak's multiple comparisons tests. TCRdb took this table from immuneACCESS and kept in-frame rearrangements with V and J called. Such tables lack part of the clones; where checked against another copy, unresolved V genes explain under half of the gap, and the rest is unexplained. V, J and clone size are those of that table, while D and trimming were read from the DNA. A total of around 91,000 clones appear in this sample, roughly nine tenths of them only once. The ten biggest clones cover approximately 9% of the sample.

The sample is drawn from a study of T cell responses to AZD1222 COVID-19 vaccine (dated by TCRdb to about 2021). About the study as a whole: TCR sequencing covered some 240 trial participants: 200 to 210 given two doses of AZD1222 and about 26 given two doses of MenACWY control vaccine. Trial participants were enrolled by age into subgroups of 18-55, 56-69 and 70-plus years, and roughly 150, 30 and 60 TCR-sequenced participants, respectively, were included in these subgroups. Here is what the overall study found, with its caveats: Vaccine-associated CD4 TCRs spanned the whole spike protein, with dominant responses in regions 160-218 and 743-854. Because no day 14 peak-response samples were available, the repertoires could be characterized only after the peak T cell response. Participants were mostly white British and included more females than males, and it was suggested by the authors that clonal diversity may have been underestimated. Reportedly, close to half of the unique spike-specific TCRs recognized epitopes lying outside the regions that are mutated in the B.1.351 and B.1.1.7 variants. In the small 56-69-year group, the increase in depth fell short of significance, most likely because of low power. Conclusions about previously exposed vaccinees are limited because only five to seven AZD1222 recipients were SARS-CoV-2 seropositive at baseline. After two AZD1222 doses, spike-specific TCR breadth and depth were significantly higher than at day 0 and than in MenACWY recipients.

CDR1 and CDR2 were assigned from the germline V gene as SGHDT and YYEEEE. The CDR3 holds 14 amino acids from the cysteine to the phenylalanine. Only the CDR3 region is kept as DNA, spanning 42 bases read in frame from base 1. V gives up 1 base and J gives up 1 base, and the segment between their germline ends measures 8 bases. The chain uses TRBV5-6 and TRBJ1-1, with the D gene uncertain. The source material was peripheral blood, sampled 28 days after the second AZD1222 dose. The sequence came from an adult who received the AZD1222 COVID-19 vaccine. The CDR3 in this case is CASSLFAKNTEAFF. The DNA sequence follows: TGTGCCAGCAGCTTGTTCGCGAAGAACACTGAAGCTTTCTTT.